This is a list of T cell receptor beta chains from one sample in a study of tumor and adjacent non-tumor tissue in lung cancer. TCRdb passed the multiplex PCR reads through MiXCR, listing each CDR3 protein once. The profile shows over 110,000 distinct CDR3 sequences, approximately 64% of them singletons. The sample was lung tumor tissue. The receptor source for this set is a man aged 60 to 69 with small cell lung cancer. CDR3s include the opening cysteine and the closing phenylalanine or tryptophan. The D gene is left open where the match is weak. Only some rows state a clone size, as once, few, many or a class for expanded clones.

CDR3nt: TGTGCCAGCAGTCGTCGACTAGCAGGGGCAAAAACAGATACACAGTATTTT
CDR3aa: CASSRRLAGAKTDTQYF
d_gene: .
v_gene: TRBV12-3/TRBV12-4
abundance: .
j_gene: TRBJ2-3

CDR3nt: TGCAGTGCTAGAGGGTGGCTGAACATTGAAGCTTTCTTT
CDR3aa: CSARGWLNIEAFF
d_gene: .
v_gene: TRBV20-1
abundance: .
j_gene: TRBJ1-1

CDR3nt: TGTGCCAGCAGTTACCCGGAGTCCCCGGACATCCTCTATGGCTACACCTTC
CDR3aa: CASSYPESPDILYGYTF
d_gene: .
v_gene: TRBV6-2/TRBV6-3
abundance: many
j_gene: TRBJ1-2

CDR3nt: TGTGCCAGCAGGCTAACACAGGATCAGCCCCAGCATTTT
CDR3aa: CASRLTQDQPQHF
d_gene: .
v_gene: TRBV6-2/TRBV6-3
abundance: .
j_gene: TRBJ1-5

CDR3nt: TGTACCAGCTCCGGCCGGGGCTTGTACGAGCTGTACTTC
CDR3aa: CTSSGRGLYELYF
d_gene: .
v_gene: TRBV11-3
abundance: .
j_gene: TRBJ2-7

CDR3nt: TGCAGCGTTCCGGGACTAGCTAATTACAATGAGCAGTTCTTC
CDR3aa: CSVPGLANYNEQFF
d_gene: TRBD2
v_gene: TRBV29-1
abundance: .
j_gene: TRBJ2-1

CDR3nt: TGTGCCAGCAGCTCCGGGACCCACCAAGAGACCCAGTACTTC
CDR3aa: CASSSGTHQETQYF
d_gene: .
v_gene: TRBV7-8
abundance: few
j_gene: TRBJ2-5

CDR3nt: TGTGCAAGCAGTTCACTCGATTTAGCGGGAGACATCTACGAGCAGTACTTC
CDR3aa: CASSSLDLAGDIYEQYF
d_gene: TRBD2
v_gene: TRBV6-5
abundance: .
j_gene: TRBJ2-7

CDR3nt: TGTGCCAGCAGTCCCGGACGTCCCTGGTACGAGCAGTACTTC
CDR3aa: CASSPGRPWYEQYF
d_gene: .
v_gene: TRBV6-5
abundance: .
j_gene: TRBJ2-7

CDR3nt: TGTGCCAGCAGCCAGGAGCTAGCGAGAAGCACAGATACGCAGTATTTT
CDR3aa: CASSQELARSTDTQYF
d_gene: .
v_gene: TRBV4-2
abundance: .
j_gene: TRBJ2-3

CDR3nt: TGTAGTGCTAGAGTCATGGGGTCCTCCCAAGAGACCCAGTACTTC
CDR3aa: CSARVMGSSQETQYF
d_gene: .
v_gene: TRBV20-1
abundance: .
j_gene: TRBJ2-5

CDR3nt: TGTGCCAGCAGTCCTAGAGGTGCAGGGGCCACAGAAACGCAGTATTTT
CDR3aa: CASSPRGAGATETQYF
d_gene: .
v_gene: TRBV11-3
abundance: .
j_gene: TRBJ2-3

CDR3nt: TGCAGTGCCGTAGAACTAGCGGGAGGTGTTGAGCAGTTCTTC
CDR3aa: CSAVELAGGVEQFF
d_gene: TRBD2
v_gene: TRBV20-1
abundance: medium-sized
j_gene: TRBJ2-1

CDR3nt: TGTGCCAGCAGTTACGCAACTTTAAGTTGGAATGAGCAGTTCTTC
CDR3aa: CASSYATLSWNEQFF
d_gene: .
v_gene: TRBV6-6
abundance: many
j_gene: TRBJ2-1

CDR3nt: TGTGCCATCAGTGAAGGGGGGTTCGGCAATCAGCCCCAGCATTTT
CDR3aa: CAISEGGFGNQPQHF
d_gene: .
v_gene: TRBV10-3
abundance: many
j_gene: TRBJ1-5

CDR3nt: TGTGCCAGTAGTGATTCAGGGGGCTATCATCCCCAGCACTTT
CDR3aa: CASSDSGGYHPQHF
d_gene: TRBD1
v_gene: TRBV6-1
abundance: .
j_gene: TRBJ1-5

CDR3nt: TGTGCCAGCAGTTACGGCGGGAGGCAGGGCCCGCTTCTTCGTGGGCAGTTCTTC
CDR3aa: CASSYGGRQGPLLRGQFF
d_gene: TRBD2
v_gene: TRBV6-5
abundance: .
j_gene: TRBJ2-1

CDR3nt: TGCAGTACTAGCACGCCAGGGTTATACGAGCAGTACTTC
CDR3aa: CSTSTPGLYEQYF
d_gene: .
v_gene: TRBV20-1
abundance: .
j_gene: TRBJ2-7

CDR3nt: TGCGCCAGCAGAAACAGGTGGCGAGTTACTGAAGCTTTCTTT
CDR3aa: CASRNRWRVTEAFF
d_gene: .
v_gene: TRBV10-2
abundance: once
j_gene: TRBJ1-1

CDR3nt: TGCGCCAGCAGCCAAGTCTCGGGACAAGAGACCCAGTACTTT
CDR3aa: CASSQVSGQETQYF
d_gene: .
v_gene: TRBV4-3
abundance: .
j_gene: TRBJ2-5

CDR3nt: TGTGCCAGTACCCGAGATGGGGGGGGCAATCAGCCCCGGCATTTT
CDR3aa: CASTRDGGGNQPRHF
d_gene: .
v_gene: TRBV19
abundance: .
j_gene: TRBJ1-5

CDR3nt: TGTGCCAGCAGTTTAAGCCGCCCCTACGGGCAATACTTC
CDR3aa: CASSLSRPYGQYF
d_gene: .
v_gene: TRBV12-3/TRBV12-4
abundance: .
j_gene: TRBJ2-7

CDR3nt: TGTGCCATCAGTTCGGACAGGGTGGGCTATCAGCCCCAGCATTTT
CDR3aa: CAISSDRVGYQPQHF
d_gene: TRBD1
v_gene: TRBV10-3
abundance: once
j_gene: TRBJ1-5

CDR3nt: TGTGCCAGCAGTGAACCCCCCGGGGCAGGCCGCACAGACACGCAGTATTTT
CDR3aa: CASSEPPGAGRTDTQYF
d_gene: .
v_gene: TRBV6-1
abundance: .
j_gene: TRBJ2-3

CDR3nt: TGTGCCAGCAGCTGGAGGCGGAAGCAGTTCTTC
CDR3aa: CASSWRRKQFF
d_gene: .
v_gene: TRBV5-6
abundance: .
j_gene: TRBJ2-1

CDR3nt: TGTGCCAGCAGCTCGGGACTAGCGGGAGTAGGAGATACGCAGTATTTT
CDR3aa: CASSSGLAGVGDTQYF
d_gene: TRBD2
v_gene: TRBV7-3
abundance: many
j_gene: TRBJ2-3

CDR3nt: TGTGCCAGCAGCCAGCTAGCGGGAGGGTCCATCTCCTACGAGCACTACTTC
CDR3aa: CASSQLAGGSISYEHYF
d_gene: TRBD2
v_gene: TRBV28
abundance: .
j_gene: TRBJ2-7

CDR3nt: TGTGCCAGCACCACCAGACAACAGGCCTTAAAGAACGAAGCTTTCTTT
CDR3aa: CASTTRQQALKNEAFF
d_gene: .
v_gene: TRBV6-5
abundance: few
j_gene: TRBJ1-1

CDR3nt: TGTGCCAGCAGGGGCATAGATACGCAGTATTTT
CDR3aa: CASRGIDTQYF
d_gene: .
v_gene: TRBV12-3/TRBV12-4
abundance: .
j_gene: TRBJ2-3

CDR3nt: TGCAGTGTTAGAGATCACTCCCCAGGGAAGATCGGATATGAGCAGTTCTTC
CDR3aa: CSVRDHSPGKIGYEQFF
d_gene: .
v_gene: TRBV20-1
abundance: .
j_gene: TRBJ2-1

CDR3nt: TGTGCCAGCAGTTACTCCCTGGATCGCTATGGCTACACCTTC
CDR3aa: CASSYSLDRYGYTF
d_gene: .
v_gene: TRBV6-5
abundance: many
j_gene: TRBJ1-2

CDR3nt: TGTGCCAGCAAAAGAACGGAGGCCCAGCACTTC
CDR3aa: CASKRTEAQHF
d_gene: .
v_gene: TRBV5-5
abundance: .
j_gene: TRBJ2-5

CDR3nt: TGCAGTGCTAGAGATCCGAATAGCGGGATATGGGTGACCCAGTACTTC
CDR3aa: CSARDPNSGIWVTQYF
d_gene: TRBD2
v_gene: TRBV20-1
abundance: .
j_gene: TRBJ2-5

CDR3nt: TGCAGAGCTAGGCCCGACGGGGGGGGTACGGCTGGCTACACCTTC
CDR3aa: CRARPDGGGTAGYTF
d_gene: .
v_gene: TRBV20-1
abundance: .
j_gene: TRBJ1-2

CDR3nt: TGCGCCAGCAGGGGGATAGGGGGTAACACCGGGGAGCTGTTTTTT
CDR3aa: CASRGIGGNTGELFF
d_gene: TRBD1
v_gene: TRBV12-3/TRBV12-4
abundance: .
j_gene: TRBJ2-2

CDR3nt: TGTGCCAGCAGTTTATCAAGTCGGGGCTACGAGCAGTACTTC
CDR3aa: CASSLSSRGYEQYF
d_gene: .
v_gene: TRBV28
abundance: many
j_gene: TRBJ2-7

CDR3nt: TGCAGTGCTAGCTGGGCTCATAATCAGCCCCAGCATTTT
CDR3aa: CSASWAHNQPQHF
d_gene: .
v_gene: TRBV20-1
abundance: .
j_gene: TRBJ1-5

CDR3nt: TGTGACAGCAGCCCAGGGGGCCAACGGGGCTATACCTTC
CDR3aa: CDSSPGGQRGYTF
d_gene: TRBD1
v_gene: TRBV6-1
abundance: few
j_gene: TRBJ1-2

CDR3nt: TGTACCAGCAGCTTGCAGGCCGATTACAATGAGCAGTTCTTC
CDR3aa: CTSSLQADYNEQFF
d_gene: .
v_gene: TRBV11-3
abundance: .
j_gene: TRBJ2-1

CDR3nt: TGTAGTGCTCCCGGGACTAGCACATATACACAGTATTTT
CDR3aa: CSAPGTSTYTQYF
d_gene: TRBD2
v_gene: TRBV20-1
abundance: few
j_gene: TRBJ2-3

CDR3nt: TGTGCCAGTACTCATGAGAGGAAAATGTATTTT
CDR3aa: CASTHERKMYF
d_gene: .
v_gene: TRBV12-3/TRBV12-4
abundance: .
j_gene: TRBJ2-3

CDR3nt: TGTGCCAGCAGCTTAGCCCCCTCAGCAAATACGCAGTATTTT
CDR3aa: CASSLAPSANTQYF
d_gene: .
v_gene: TRBV7-8
abundance: .
j_gene: TRBJ2-3

CDR3nt: TGTGCCAGCAGTTACTCAACCGATATGAACATTGAAGCTTTCTTT
CDR3aa: CASSYSTDMNIEAFF
d_gene: .
v_gene: TRBV6-6
abundance: .
j_gene: TRBJ1-1

CDR3nt: TGCGCCAGCAGCTTGGTGACGAACTACGAGCAGTACTTC
CDR3aa: CASSLVTNYEQYF
d_gene: .
v_gene: TRBV5-1
abundance: .
j_gene: TRBJ2-7

CDR3nt: TGTGCCAGCAGCTTAGTAAGGACCGGGCGCAATGAAAAGTTCTTC
CDR3aa: CASSLVRTGRNEKFF
d_gene: .
v_gene: TRBV11-3
abundance: .
j_gene: TRBJ2-1

CDR3nt: TGCAGTGTTGTGCGGGATACGCAGTATTTC
CDR3aa: CSVVRDTQYF
d_gene: .
v_gene: TRBV20-1
abundance: .
j_gene: TRBJ2-3

CDR3nt: TGTACCAGCAGCTTCGAGCGGGGGCCGGGGAATGAGCAGTCCTTC
CDR3aa: CTSSFERGPGNEQSF
d_gene: TRBD2
v_gene: TRBV11-2
abundance: .
j_gene: TRBJ2-1

CDR3nt: TGTGCCAGCAGTTTGTCGACAGGAAATCAGCCCCAGCATTTT
CDR3aa: CASSLSTGNQPQHF
d_gene: .
v_gene: TRBV12-3/TRBV12-4
abundance: .
j_gene: TRBJ1-5

CDR3nt: TGTGCCAGCAGTTTTTCAGTGAGTACCGGGGAGCTGTTTTTT
CDR3aa: CASSFSVSTGELFF
d_gene: .
v_gene: TRBV12-3/TRBV12-4
abundance: .
j_gene: TRBJ2-2

CDR3nt: TGTGCCAGCAGCCCCGCCCGTCAATGTGGGGAGACCCGGTACTTC
CDR3aa: CASSPARQCGETRYF
d_gene: .
v_gene: TRBV6-6
abundance: .
j_gene: TRBJ2-5

CDR3nt: TGCAGCGTTGGCGAGAACACTGAAGCTTTCTTT
CDR3aa: CSVGENTEAFF
d_gene: .
v_gene: TRBV29-1
abundance: .
j_gene: TRBJ1-1

CDR3nt: TGTGCCGGCGACCAAGACACCGGGACTAGCGGGAGGGCCCTCCACAATGAGCAGTTCTTC
CDR3aa: CAGDQDTGTSGRALHNEQFF
d_gene: TRBD2
v_gene: TRBV4-2
abundance: .
j_gene: TRBJ2-1

CDR3nt: TGTGCCAGCAATTCCAAACAGGTGAACACTGAAGCTTTCTTT
CDR3aa: CASNSKQVNTEAFF
d_gene: .
v_gene: TRBV6-5
abundance: .
j_gene: TRBJ1-1

CDR3nt: TGTGCCAGCAGTGTAAATCCTTTCGGGGAGACCCAGTACTTC
CDR3aa: CASSVNPFGETQYF
d_gene: .
v_gene: TRBV6-1
abundance: .
j_gene: TRBJ2-5

CDR3nt: TGTGCCAGCAGTTACTCGTTCGTCGCCGGGGAGCTGTTTTTT
CDR3aa: CASSYSFVAGELFF
d_gene: .
v_gene: TRBV6-5
abundance: many
j_gene: TRBJ2-2

CDR3nt: TGTGCCATCAGCTTGGATCAGCAAGAGACCCAGTACTTC
CDR3aa: CAISLDQQETQYF
d_gene: .
v_gene: TRBV5-4
abundance: .
j_gene: TRBJ2-5

CDR3nt: TGTGCTAGCACGACCTGGGGCCGAAACTATGGCTACACCTTC
CDR3aa: CASTTWGRNYGYTF
d_gene: .
v_gene: TRBV6-1
abundance: .
j_gene: TRBJ1-2

CDR3nt: TGTGCCAGCAGTCTAACCCGGGGTTTAGATACCCAGTACTTC
CDR3aa: CASSLTRGLDTQYF
d_gene: .
v_gene: TRBV11-2
abundance: .
j_gene: TRBJ2-5

CDR3nt: TGTGCTAGTAGCTTAGTGGTAATCACAGATACGCAGTATTTT
CDR3aa: CASSLVVITDTQYF
d_gene: .
v_gene: TRBV11-3
abundance: .
j_gene: TRBJ2-3